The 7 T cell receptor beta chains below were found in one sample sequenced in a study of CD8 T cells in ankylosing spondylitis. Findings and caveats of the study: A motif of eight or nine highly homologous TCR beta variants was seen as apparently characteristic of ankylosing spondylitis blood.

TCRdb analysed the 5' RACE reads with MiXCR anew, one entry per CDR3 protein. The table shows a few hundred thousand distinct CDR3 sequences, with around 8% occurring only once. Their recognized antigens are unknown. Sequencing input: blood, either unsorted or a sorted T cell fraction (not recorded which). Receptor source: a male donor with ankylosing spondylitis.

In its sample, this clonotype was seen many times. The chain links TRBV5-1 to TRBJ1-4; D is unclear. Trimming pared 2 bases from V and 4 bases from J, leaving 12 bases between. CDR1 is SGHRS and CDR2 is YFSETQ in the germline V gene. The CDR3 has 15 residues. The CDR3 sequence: CASSFGRILNEKLFF. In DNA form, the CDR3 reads TGCGCCAGCAGCTTCGGACGGATTCTTAATGAAAAACTGTTTTTT.

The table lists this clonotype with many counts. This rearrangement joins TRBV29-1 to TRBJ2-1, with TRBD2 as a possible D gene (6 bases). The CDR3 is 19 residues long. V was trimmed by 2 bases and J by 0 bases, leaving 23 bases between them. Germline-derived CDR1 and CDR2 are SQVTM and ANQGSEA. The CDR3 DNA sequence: TGCAGCGTTGAATTTCCCCTCTTGGAGCAGCGGGTCTCCTACAATGAGCAGTTCTTC. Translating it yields CSVEFPLLEQRVSYNEQFF.

CDR3 protein: CASSRQGVPGANVLTF. CDR3 nucleotide sequence: TGTGCCAGCAGCCGACAGGGGGTTCCTGGGGCCAACGTCCTGACTTTC. This rearrangement joins TRBV6-2 or TRBV6-3 to TRBJ2-6, with 9 bases identical to TRBD1. Germline trimming cut 6 bases from V and 2 bases from J; bases unmatched to any gene: 5. The CDR3 has 16 amino acids. The V gene's germline CDR1 is MNHEY and CDR2 SVGEGT.

The CDR3 spells CARSVGAGKNEQFF. The CDR3 DNA follows: TGTGCCCGGTCGGTAGGAGCGGGAAAGAATGAGCAGTTCTTC. The chain couples TRBV30 to TRBJ2-1; 7 positions match TRBD2. The length of the CDR3 is 14 residues. Trimming removed 8 bases from V and 7 bases from J; junction bases left unmatched: 14. Germline-derived CDR1 and CDR2 are GTSNPN and SVGIG (reference sequence).

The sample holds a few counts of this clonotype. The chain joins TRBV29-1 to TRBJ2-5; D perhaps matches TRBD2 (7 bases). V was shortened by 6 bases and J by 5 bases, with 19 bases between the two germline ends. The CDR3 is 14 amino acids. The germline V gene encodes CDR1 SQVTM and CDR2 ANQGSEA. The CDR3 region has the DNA TGCAGCGTGGGCGGAACAGGGAGGGGGGAGACCCAGTACTTC. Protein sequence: CSVGGTGRGETQYF. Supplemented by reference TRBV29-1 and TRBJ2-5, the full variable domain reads SAVISQKPSRDICQRGTSLTIQCQVDSQVTMMFWYRQQPGQSLTLIATANQGSEATYESGFVIDKFPISRPNLTFSTLTVSNMSPEDSSIYLCSVGGTGRGETQYFGPGTRLLVL.

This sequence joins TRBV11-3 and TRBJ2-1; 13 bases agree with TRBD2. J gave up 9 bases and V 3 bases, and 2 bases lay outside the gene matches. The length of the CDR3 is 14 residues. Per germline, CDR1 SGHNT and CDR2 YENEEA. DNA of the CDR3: TGTGCCAGCAGCTTGACTAGCGGGGGGAGTGAGCAGTTCTTC. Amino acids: CASSLTSGGSEQFF.

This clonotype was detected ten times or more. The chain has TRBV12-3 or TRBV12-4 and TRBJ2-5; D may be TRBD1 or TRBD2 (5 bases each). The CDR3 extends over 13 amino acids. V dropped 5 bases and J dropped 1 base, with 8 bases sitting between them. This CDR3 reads CASSPGTQETQYF. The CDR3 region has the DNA TGTGCCAGCAGTCCGGGGACCCAAGAGACCCAGTACTTC.